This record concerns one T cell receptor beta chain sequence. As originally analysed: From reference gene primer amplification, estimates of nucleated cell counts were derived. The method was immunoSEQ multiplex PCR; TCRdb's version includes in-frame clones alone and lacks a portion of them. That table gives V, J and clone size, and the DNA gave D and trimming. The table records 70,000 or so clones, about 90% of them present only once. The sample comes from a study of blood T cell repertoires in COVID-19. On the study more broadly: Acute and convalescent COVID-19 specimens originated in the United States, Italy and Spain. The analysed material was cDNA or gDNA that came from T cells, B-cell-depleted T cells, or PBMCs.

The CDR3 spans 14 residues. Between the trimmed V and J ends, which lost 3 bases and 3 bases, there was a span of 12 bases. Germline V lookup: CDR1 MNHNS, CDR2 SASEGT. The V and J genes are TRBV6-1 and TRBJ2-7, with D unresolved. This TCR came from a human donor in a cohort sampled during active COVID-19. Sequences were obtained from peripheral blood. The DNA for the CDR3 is TGTGCCAGCAGTGAGCGGTCGTCCGGCTACGAGCAGTACTTC. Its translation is CASSERSSGYEQYF.